The 10 T cell receptor beta chains in this list originate from one sample, sequenced in a study of vaccination and CD4 T cells after COVID-19 (dated by TCRdb to between 2020 and 2023). These TCRs are of unknown antigen specificity. Receptor libraries were prepared by PCR. For sequencing, an Illumina iSeq 100 was employed. DNA from cultured CD4+ T cells underwent TCR sequencing with the Oncomine TCR Beta short-read assay at the Johns Hopkins FTIC core. Clones were called with MiXCR by TCRdb after fastp trimmed the public reads at Q25, and only in-frame beta chains were retained. Rows are combined by CDR3 protein, so each entry shows the most common genes and DNA. Counted in this sample were some 14,000 distinct CDR3 sequences; around half of them appeared once. More than 9% of the sample rests with the top ten. This specimen's treatment or condition label, per the study, means: roughly 11-day PBMC culture with coronavirus spike peptide pools or control peptides (ViraFEST assay).

The specimen was CD4+ T cells from blood, cultured in vitro. The receptors derive from a human donor who had recovered from COVID-19.

V and J are TRBV7-9 and TRBJ1-5; possibly TRBD1 for D (6 bases). Germline V gene lookup returns CDR1 SEHNR and CDR2 FQNEAQ (reference sequence). With 5 bases removed from V and 1 base from J, the gap between germline ends came to 9 bases. The length of the CDR3 is 14 residues. Here the CDR3 reads CASSPRGSNQPQHF. The CDR3 nucleotides read TGTGCCAGCAGCCCGAGGGGGAGCAATCAGCCCCAGCATTTT.

The rearrangement uses TRBV15 and TRBJ1-3, with TRBD1 as a possible D gene (6 bases). V was trimmed by 0 bases and J by 2 bases, leaving 14 bases between them. This CDR3 has 17 residues. Germline CDR1 reads LNHNV; CDR2 reads YYDKDF (reference sequence). The CDR3 spells CATSRDRAGEAGNTIYF. The CDR3, as DNA: TGTGCCACCAGCAGAGATCGGGCAGGGGAAGCTGGAAACACCATATATTTT.

This chain connects TRBV7-2 to TRBJ2-2; weak D call: TRBD1 (6 bases). CDR3 size: 14 residues. In germline, CDR1 is SGHTA, CDR2 FQGNSA. Trimming stripped 3 bases from V and 6 bases from J, with 11 bases between. The CDR3 bases are TGTGCCAGCAGCTTGGACAGTATTTCCGGGGAGCTGTTTTTT. Residues: CASSLDSISGELFF.

The rearrangement links TRBV9 to TRBJ1-1; D not certain. The germline CDR1 and CDR2 sequences are SGDLS and YYNGEE. The CDR3 is 12 residues long. The V end was cut by 7 bases, the J end by 2 bases, with 9 bases between. Written as DNA, the CDR3 is TGTGCCAGCGGGCAGAGAAACACTGAAGCTTTCTTT. Translation: CASGQRNTEAFF.

This chain uses TRBV7-2 with TRBJ2-7; maybe TRBD1 (6 bases). CDR3 length: 13 residues. Germline V gene sequence: CDR1 SGHTA, CDR2 FQGNSA. V was clipped by 3 bases and J by 5 bases, with 11 bases between them. The CDR3, as DNA: TGTGCCAGCAGCTTCACAGGGTTCCACGAGCAGTACTTC. Its translation: CASSFTGFHEQYF.

The rearrangement links TRBV7-6 to TRBJ2-5; D remains unclear. The CDR3 spans 12 residues. Per the germline V gene, CDR1 is SGHVS and CDR2 is FNYEAQ. V dropped 4 bases and J dropped 0 bases, with 3 bases sitting between them. The CDR3 sequence is CASSSHQETQYF. In nucleotides, the CDR3 is TGTGCCAGCAGCTCCCACCAAGAGACCCAGTACTTC.

This rearrangement joins TRBV28 to TRBJ2-7; 11 bases are a match to TRBD2. The V gene's germline CDR1 is MDHEN and CDR2 SYDVKM. J was trimmed by 1 base and V by 3 bases; bases with no gene match: 5. The CDR3 spans 16 residues. CDR3 loop: CASSFGLAGMSYEQYF. For the CDR3, the DNA is TGTGCCAGCAGTTTCGGACTAGCGGGCATGTCCTACGAGCAGTACTTC. Looking up the rest from reference TRBV28 and TRBJ2-7 gives the full variable domain: DVKVTQSSRYLVKRTGEKVFLECVQDMDHENMFWYRQDPGLGLRLIYFSYDVKMKEKGDIPEGYSVSREKKERFSLILESASTNQTSMYLCASSFGLAGMSYEQYFGPGTRLTVT.

This clonotype was detected a few times. The chain links TRBV5-4 to TRBJ1-1; D remains ambiguous. CDR3 size: 14 residues. Germline assignment: CDR1 SGHNT and CDR2 YYREEE (reference sequence). The ends were cut back, 4 bases at V and 1 base at J, with 11 bases in the middle. CDR3 protein: CASSPRLGNTEAFF. DNA of the CDR3: TGTGCCAGCAGCCCCCGGCTAGGGAACACTGAAGCTTTCTTT.

The table lists this clonotype with a count of one. The gene calls are TRBV19 and TRBJ2-7; 10 bases are shared with TRBD1. CDR1 and CDR2 from the germline V gene are LNHDA and SQIVND (reference sequence). This CDR3 has 14 residues. The J segment lost 8 bases and the V segment lost 4 bases, leaving 8 bases of the junction unmatched. CDR3 region: CASSTGTGDGKQYF. In DNA form, the CDR3 reads TGTGCCAGTAGTACCGGGACAGGGGATGGGAAGCAGTACTTC.

This clonotype was counted between two and nine times. J is TRBJ2-1 and V is TRBV30; D remains ambiguous. The CDR3 runs to 11 residues. Germline CDR1 and CDR2: GTSNPN and SVGIG (reference sequence). V gave up 2 bases and J gave up 9 bases, with 8 bases separating them. The CDR3 nucleotides are TGTGCCTGGAGTTCCATAATTGAGCAGTTCTTC. Translation gives CAWSSIIEQFF.